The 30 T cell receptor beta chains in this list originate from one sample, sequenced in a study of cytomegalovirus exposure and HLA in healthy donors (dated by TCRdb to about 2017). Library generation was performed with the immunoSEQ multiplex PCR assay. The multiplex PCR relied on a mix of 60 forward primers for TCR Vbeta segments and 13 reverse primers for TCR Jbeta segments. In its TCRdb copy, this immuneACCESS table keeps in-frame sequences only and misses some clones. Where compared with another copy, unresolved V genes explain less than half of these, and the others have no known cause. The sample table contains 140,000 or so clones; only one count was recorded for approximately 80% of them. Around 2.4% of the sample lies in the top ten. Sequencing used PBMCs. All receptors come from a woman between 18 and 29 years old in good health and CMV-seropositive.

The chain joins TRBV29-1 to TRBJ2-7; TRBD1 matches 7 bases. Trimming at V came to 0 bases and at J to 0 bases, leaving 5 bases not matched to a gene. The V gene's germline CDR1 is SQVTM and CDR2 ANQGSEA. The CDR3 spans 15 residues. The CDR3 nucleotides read TGCAGCGTTGAAGATTTCCCAGGGGGCTCCTACGAGCAGTACTTC. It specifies CSVEDFPGGSYEQYF.

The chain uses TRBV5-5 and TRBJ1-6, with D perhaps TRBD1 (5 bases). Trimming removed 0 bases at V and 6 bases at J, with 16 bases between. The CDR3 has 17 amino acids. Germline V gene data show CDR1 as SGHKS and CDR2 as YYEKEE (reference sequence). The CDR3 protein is CASSLVLSGQANSPLHF. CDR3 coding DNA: TGTGCCAGCAGCTTGGTACTCTCCGGACAAGCTAATTCACCCCTCCACTTT.

The CDR3 DNA sequence: TGTGCCATCAGTCAGGGGACAACTAATGAAAAACTGTTTTTT. It is translated as CAISQGTTNEKLFF. The V call is TRBV10-3, the J call TRBJ1-4; weak D call: TRBD1 (6 bases). V lost 5 bases and J lost 0, with 7 bases in between. The CDR3 totals 14 residues. Germline assignment: CDR1 ENHRY and CDR2 SYGVKD.

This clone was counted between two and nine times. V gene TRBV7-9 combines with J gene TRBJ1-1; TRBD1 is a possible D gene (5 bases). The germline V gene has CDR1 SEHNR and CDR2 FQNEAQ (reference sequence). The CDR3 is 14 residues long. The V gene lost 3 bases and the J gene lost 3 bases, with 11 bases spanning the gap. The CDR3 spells CASSLGQGDTEAFF. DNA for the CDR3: TGTGCCAGCAGCTTGGGGCAGGGTGACACTGAAGCTTTCTTT.

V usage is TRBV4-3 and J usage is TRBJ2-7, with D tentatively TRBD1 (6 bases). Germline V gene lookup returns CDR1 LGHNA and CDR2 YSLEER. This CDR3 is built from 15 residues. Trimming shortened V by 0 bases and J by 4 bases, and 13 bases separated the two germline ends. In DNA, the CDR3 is TGCGCCAGCAGCCAAGAATTCAGGGGCAGATACGAGCAGTACTTC. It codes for CASSQEFRGRYEQYF.

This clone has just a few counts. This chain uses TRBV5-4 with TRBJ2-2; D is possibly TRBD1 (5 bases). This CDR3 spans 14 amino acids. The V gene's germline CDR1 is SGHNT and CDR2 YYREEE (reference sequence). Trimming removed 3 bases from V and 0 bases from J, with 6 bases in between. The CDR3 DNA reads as TGTGCCAGCAGCTCGACAGCGAACACCGGGGAGCTGTTTTTT. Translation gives CASSSTANTGELFF.

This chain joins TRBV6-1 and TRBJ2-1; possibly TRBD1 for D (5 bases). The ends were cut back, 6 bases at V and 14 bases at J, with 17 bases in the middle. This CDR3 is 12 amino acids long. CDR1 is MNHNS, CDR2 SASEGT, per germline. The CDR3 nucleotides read TGTGCCAGCAGCCTGTTGACAGAATCGAAGTTCTTC. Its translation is CASSLLTESKFF.

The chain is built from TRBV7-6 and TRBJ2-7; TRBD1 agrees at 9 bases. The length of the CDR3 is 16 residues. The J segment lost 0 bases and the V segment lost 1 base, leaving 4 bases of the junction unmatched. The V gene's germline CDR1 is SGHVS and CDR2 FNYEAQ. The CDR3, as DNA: TGTGCCAGCAGCTTAGGGGACAGGGCGTACTCCTACGAGCAGTACTTC. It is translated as CASSLGDRAYSYEQYF.

The CDR3 spells CASSFQGADEKLFF. The CDR3 DNA reads TGTGCCAGCTCATTTCAGGGGGCGGATGAAAAACTGTTTTTT. This chain links TRBV18 with TRBJ1-4, with 8 bases fitting TRBD1. CDR1 is KGHSH and CDR2 is LQKENI in the germline V gene. The V and J ends lost 5 bases and 6 bases, in that order; junction bases with no gene match: 5. CDR3 length: 14 residues.

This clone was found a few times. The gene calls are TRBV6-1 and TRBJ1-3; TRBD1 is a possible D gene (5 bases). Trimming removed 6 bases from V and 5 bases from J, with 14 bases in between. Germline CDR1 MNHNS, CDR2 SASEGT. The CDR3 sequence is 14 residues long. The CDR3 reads CASSPPDTRNTIYF. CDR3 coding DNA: TGTGCCAGCAGCCCACCGGACACCAGAAACACCATATATTTT.

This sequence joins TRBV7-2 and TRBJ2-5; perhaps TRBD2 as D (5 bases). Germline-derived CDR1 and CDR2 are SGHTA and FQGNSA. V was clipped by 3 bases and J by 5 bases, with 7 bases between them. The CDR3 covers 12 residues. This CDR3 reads CASSFTRETQYF. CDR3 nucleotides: TGTGCCAGCAGCTTCACTAGGGAGACCCAGTACTTC.

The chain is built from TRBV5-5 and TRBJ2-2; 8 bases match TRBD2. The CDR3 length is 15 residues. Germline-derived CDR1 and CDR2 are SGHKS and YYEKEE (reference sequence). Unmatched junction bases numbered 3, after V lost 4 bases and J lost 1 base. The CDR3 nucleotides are TGTGCCAGCAGCCGGACTAGCATGAACACCGGGGAGCTGTTTTTT. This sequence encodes CASSRTSMNTGELFF.

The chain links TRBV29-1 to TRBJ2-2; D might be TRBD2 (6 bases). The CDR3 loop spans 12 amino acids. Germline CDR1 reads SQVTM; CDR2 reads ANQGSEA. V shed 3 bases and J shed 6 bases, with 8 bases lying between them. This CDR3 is CSVDSGAGELFF. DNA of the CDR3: TGCAGCGTTGATTCGGGGGCCGGGGAGCTGTTTTTT.

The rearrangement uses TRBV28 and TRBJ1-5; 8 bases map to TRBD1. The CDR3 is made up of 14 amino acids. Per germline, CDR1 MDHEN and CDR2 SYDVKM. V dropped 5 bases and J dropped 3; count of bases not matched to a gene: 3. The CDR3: CASSRQGSNQPQHF. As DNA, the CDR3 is TGTGCCAGCAGTAGACAGGGGTCCAATCAGCCCCAGCATTTT.

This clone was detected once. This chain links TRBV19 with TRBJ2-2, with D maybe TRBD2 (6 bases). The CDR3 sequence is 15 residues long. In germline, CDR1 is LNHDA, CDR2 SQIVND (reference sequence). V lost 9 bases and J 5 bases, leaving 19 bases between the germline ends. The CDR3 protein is CASEANPGGTGELFF. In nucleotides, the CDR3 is TGTGCCAGCGAGGCGAATCCCGGAGGGACCGGGGAGCTGTTTTTT.

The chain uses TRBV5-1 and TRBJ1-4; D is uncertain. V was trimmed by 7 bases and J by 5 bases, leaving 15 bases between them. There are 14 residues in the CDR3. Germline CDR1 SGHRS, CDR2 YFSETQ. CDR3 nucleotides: TGCGCCAGCTCCTTCTGGGGAGGGAATGAAAAACTGTTTTTT. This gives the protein CASSFWGGNEKLFF.

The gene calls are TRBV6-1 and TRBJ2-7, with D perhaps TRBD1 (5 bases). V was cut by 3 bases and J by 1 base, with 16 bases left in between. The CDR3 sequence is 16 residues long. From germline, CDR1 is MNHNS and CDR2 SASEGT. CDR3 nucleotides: TGTGCCAGCAGTGACAGGCAGGGAAGGGGATCCTACGAGCAGTACTTC. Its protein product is CASSDRQGRGSYEQYF.

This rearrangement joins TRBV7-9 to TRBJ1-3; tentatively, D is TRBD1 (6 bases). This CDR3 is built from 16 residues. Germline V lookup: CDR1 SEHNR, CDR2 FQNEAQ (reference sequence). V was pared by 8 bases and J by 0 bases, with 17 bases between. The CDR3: CASCWGPSSSGNTIYF. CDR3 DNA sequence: TGTGCCAGCTGTTGGGGGCCGTCCAGCTCTGGAAACACCATATATTTT.

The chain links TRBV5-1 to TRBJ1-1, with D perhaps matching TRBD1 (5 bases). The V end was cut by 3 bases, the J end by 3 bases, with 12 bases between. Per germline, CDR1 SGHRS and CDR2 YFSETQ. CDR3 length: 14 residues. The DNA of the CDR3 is TGCGCCAGCAGCTGGGGGGAGGGGTACACTGAAGCTTTCTTT. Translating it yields CASSWGEGYTEAFF.

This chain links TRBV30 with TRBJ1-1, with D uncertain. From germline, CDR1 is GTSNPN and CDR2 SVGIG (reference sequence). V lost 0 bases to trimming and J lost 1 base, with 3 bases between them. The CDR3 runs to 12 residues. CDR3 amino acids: CAWSVGNTEAFF. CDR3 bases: TGTGCCTGGAGTGTCGGGAACACTGAAGCTTTCTTT.

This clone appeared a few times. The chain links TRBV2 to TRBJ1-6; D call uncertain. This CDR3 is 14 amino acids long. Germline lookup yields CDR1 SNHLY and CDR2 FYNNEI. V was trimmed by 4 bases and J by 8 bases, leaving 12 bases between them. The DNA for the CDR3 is TGTGCCAGCAGTGTCTCTTCACTCGATTCACCCCTCCACTTT. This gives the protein CASSVSSLDSPLHF.

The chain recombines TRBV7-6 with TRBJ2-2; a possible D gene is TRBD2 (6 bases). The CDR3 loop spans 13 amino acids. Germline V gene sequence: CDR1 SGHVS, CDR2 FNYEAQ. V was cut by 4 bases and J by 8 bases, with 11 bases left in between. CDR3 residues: CASSSTGLGELFF. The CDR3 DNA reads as TGTGCCAGCAGCTCAACGGGACTTGGGGAGCTGTTTTTT.

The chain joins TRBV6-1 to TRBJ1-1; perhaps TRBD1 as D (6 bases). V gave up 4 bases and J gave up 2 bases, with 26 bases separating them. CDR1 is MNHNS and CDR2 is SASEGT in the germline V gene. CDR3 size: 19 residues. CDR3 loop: CASSGGWGPGTQGNTEAFF. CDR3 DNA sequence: TGTGCCAGCAGTGGGGGGTGGGGGCCAGGGACCCAAGGTAACACTGAAGCTTTCTTT.

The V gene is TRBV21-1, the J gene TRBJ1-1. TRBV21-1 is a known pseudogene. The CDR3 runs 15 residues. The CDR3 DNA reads TGTGCCAGCAGCAAAGCGCTCGAGGGTCGGACTGAAGCTTTCTTT. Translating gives CASSKALEGRTEAFF.

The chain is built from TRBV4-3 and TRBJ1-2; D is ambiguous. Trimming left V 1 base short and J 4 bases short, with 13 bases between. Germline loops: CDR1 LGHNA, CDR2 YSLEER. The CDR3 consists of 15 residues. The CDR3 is CASSQVGQSSYGYTF. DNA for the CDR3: TGCGCCAGCAGCCAAGTTGGCCAGTCAAGCTATGGCTACACCTTC.

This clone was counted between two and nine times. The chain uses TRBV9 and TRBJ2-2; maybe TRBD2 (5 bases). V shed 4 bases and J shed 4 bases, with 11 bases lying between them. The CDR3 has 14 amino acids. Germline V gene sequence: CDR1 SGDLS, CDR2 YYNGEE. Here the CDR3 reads CASSPGLVTGELFF. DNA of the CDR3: TGTGCCAGCAGCCCCGGACTTGTCACCGGGGAGCTGTTTTTT.

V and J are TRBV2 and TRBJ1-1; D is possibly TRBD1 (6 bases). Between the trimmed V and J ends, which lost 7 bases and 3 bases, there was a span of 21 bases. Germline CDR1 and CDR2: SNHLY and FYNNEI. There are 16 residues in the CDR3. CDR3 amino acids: CASKEGGGWGYTEAFF. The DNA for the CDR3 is TGTGCCAGCAAGGAAGGGGGGGGCTGGGGGTACACTGAAGCTTTCTTT.

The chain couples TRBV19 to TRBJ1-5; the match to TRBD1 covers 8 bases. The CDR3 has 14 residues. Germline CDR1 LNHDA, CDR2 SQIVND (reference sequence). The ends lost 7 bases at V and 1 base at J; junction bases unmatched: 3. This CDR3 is CASNTGGSNQPQHF. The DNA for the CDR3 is TGTGCCAGTAATACAGGGGGGAGCAATCAGCCCCAGCATTTT. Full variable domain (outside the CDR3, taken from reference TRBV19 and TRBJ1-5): DGGITQSPKYLFRKEGQNVTLSCEQNLNHDAMYWYRQDPGQGLRLIYYSQIVNDFQKGDIAEGYSVSREKKESFPLTVTSAQKNPTAFYLCASNTGGSNQPQHFGDGTRLSIL.

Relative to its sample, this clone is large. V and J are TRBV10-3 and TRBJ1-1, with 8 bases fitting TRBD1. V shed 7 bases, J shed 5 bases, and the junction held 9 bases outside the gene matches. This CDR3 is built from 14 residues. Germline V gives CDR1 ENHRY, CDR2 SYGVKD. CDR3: CAIIEPGQGTEAFF. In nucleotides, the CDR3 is TGTGCCATCATCGAGCCAGGACAGGGAACTGAAGCTTTCTTT.

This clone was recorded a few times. CDR3 residues: CASSRGTSGGEQFF. For the CDR3, the DNA is TGTGCCAGCAGTCGCGGGACTAGCGGGGGTGAGCAGTTCTTC. This rearrangement joins TRBV6-5 to TRBJ2-1; 14 positions agree with TRBD2. J lost 9 bases, V lost 5 bases, and 3 bases had no gene match. Germline CDR1 is MNHEY and CDR2 is SVGAGI. CDR3 length equals 14 residues.